The sequence of this T cell receptor (beta chain) was determined in a study of cytomegalovirus exposure and HLA in healthy donors. Some clones are missing from TCRdb's copy, which holds only in-frame ones; the method was immunoSEQ multiplex PCR. The sample yields around 130,000 clones, around nine tenths seen once. With 5 bases removed from V and 3 bases from J, the gap between germline ends came to 13 bases. This CDR3 region has 14 residues. In germline, CDR1 is MDHEN, CDR2 SYDVKM. The chain combines TRBV28 with TRBJ1-1; D remains ambiguous. The sequence derives from a man aged 25 to 45 in good health and CMV-seronegative. The sequencing input was PBMCs. In nucleotides, the CDR3 is TGTGCCAGCAGTCCGAGTCGGAGGGACACTGAAGCTTTCTTT. Its translation: CASSPSRRDTEAFF.